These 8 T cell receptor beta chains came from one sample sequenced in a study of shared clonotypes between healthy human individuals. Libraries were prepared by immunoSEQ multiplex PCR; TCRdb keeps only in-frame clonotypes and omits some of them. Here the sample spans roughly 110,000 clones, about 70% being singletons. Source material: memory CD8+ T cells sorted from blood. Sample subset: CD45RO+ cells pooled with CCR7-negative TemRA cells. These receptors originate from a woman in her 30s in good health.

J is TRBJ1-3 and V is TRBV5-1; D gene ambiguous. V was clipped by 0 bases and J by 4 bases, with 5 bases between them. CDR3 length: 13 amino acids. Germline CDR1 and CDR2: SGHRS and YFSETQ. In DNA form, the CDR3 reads TGCGCCAGCAGCTTGGATGAGGGAAACACCATATATTTT. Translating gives CASSLDEGNTIYF.

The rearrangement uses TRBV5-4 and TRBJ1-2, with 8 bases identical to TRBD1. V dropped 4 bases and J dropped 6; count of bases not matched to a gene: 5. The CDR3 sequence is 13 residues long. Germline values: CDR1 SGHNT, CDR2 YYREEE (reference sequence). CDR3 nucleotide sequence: TGTGCCAGCAGCCTGGACAGGGTCAATGGCTACACCTTC. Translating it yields CASSLDRVNGYTF. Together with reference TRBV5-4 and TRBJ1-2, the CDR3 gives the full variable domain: ETGVTQSPTHLIKTRGQQVTLRCSSQSGHNTVSWYQQALGQGPQFIFQYYREEENGRGNFPPRFSGLQFPNYSSELNVNALELDDSALYLCASSLDRVNGYTFGSGTRLTVV.

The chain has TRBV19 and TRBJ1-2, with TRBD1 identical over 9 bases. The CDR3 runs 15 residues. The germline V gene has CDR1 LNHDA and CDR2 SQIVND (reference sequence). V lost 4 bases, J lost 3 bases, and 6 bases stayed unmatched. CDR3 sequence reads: CASSTGTGSYYGYTF. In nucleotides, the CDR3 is TGTGCCAGTAGTACCGGGACAGGGTCTTACTATGGCTACACCTTC.

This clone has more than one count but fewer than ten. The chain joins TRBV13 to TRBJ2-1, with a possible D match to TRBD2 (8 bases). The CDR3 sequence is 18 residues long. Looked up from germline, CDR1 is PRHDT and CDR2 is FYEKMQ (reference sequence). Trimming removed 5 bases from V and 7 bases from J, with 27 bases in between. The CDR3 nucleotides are TGTGCCAGCAGCCAGGGGGGAATTGCGGGAGGTTTATGGAATGAGCAGTTCTTC. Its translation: CASSQGGIAGGLWNEQFF.

The CDR3 DNA reads as TGCGCCAGCAGCTTGGCTCTGATGGGGGGGTCCTACAATGAGCAGTTCTTC. This codes for CASSLALMGGSYNEQFF. This chain uses TRBV5-1 with TRBJ2-1; 7 nucleotides align to TRBD2. V dropped 0 bases and J dropped 1; count of bases not matched to a gene: 7. The germline gives CDR1 SGHRS, CDR2 YFSETQ. This CDR3 comprises 17 residues.

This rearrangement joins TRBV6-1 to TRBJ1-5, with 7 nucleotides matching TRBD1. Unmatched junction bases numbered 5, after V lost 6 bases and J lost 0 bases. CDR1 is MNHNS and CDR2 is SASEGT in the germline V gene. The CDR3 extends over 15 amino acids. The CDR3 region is CASRGTDYSNQPQHF. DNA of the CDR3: TGTGCCAGCAGGGGGACAGATTATAGCAATCAGCCCCAGCATTTT.

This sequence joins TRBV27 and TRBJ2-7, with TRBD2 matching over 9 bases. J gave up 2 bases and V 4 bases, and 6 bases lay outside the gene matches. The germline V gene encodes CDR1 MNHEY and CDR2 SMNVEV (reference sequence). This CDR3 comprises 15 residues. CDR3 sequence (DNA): TGTGCCAGCAGTTCCTGGGGCGGGGGGGCCTACGAGCAGTACTTC. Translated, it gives CASSSWGGGAYEQYF.

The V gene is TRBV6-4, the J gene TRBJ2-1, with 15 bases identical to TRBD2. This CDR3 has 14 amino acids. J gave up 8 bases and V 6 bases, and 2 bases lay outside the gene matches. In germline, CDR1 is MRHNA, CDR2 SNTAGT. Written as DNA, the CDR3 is TGTGCCAGCAGAGGGACTAGCGGGAGGTATGAGCAGTTCTTC. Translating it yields CASRGTSGRYEQFF.